One sample yielded the 19 T cell receptor beta chains listed below, sequenced in a study of CD8+ T cells in alopecia areata listed by TCRdb under 2018. Library creation used the immunoSEQ multiplex PCR assay. For TCR sequencing, RNA was extracted from every sample and reverse transcribed into cDNA to serve as template. This immuneACCESS table, as held by TCRdb, lists in-frame sequences with V and J called but not all clones. Of the missing ones, under half trace to an unresolved V gene in checked studies; the others have no known cause. This sample comprises about 140,000 clones, roughly 86% of them detected only once. The leading ten clones occupy about 13% of the sample. Reading the label with the study, this specimen's time point is: 4 weeks on oral tofacitinib. This specimen's treatment or condition label, interpreted: oral pan-JAK inhibitor, 5-10 mg twice daily. The source material was CD8+ T cells sorted from blood, sampled at week 4, from a patient treated with tofacitinib. These receptors all come from a human donor with alopecia areata.

The rearrangement joins TRBV4-2 to TRBJ2-7; 11 bases align to TRBD2. Germline assignment: CDR1 LGHNA and CDR2 YNFKEQ. J lost 0 bases, V lost 0 bases, and 4 bases had no gene match. The CDR3 has 17 residues. The CDR3 DNA reads as TGTGCCAGCAGCCAAGATCGACTAGCGGGGAGCTCCTACGAGCAGTACTTC. Its translation is CASSQDRLAGSSYEQYF.

The gene calls are TRBV7-9 and TRBJ2-5; D not certain. From germline, CDR1 is SEHNR and CDR2 FQNEAQ (reference sequence). The CDR3 extends over 14 amino acids. Trimming took 5 bases from V and 0 from J, leaving 10 bases between them. The CDR3 nucleotides are TGTGCCAGCAGCCCGGGCAGGTACCAAGAGACCCAGTACTTC. This encodes CASSPGRYQETQYF.

The V and J genes are TRBV30 and TRBJ2-2, with D maybe TRBD1 (5 bases). The CDR3 spans 12 residues. V lost 4 bases and J lost 7, with 10 bases in between. Germline-derived CDR1 and CDR2 are GTSNPN and SVGIG (reference sequence). The CDR3 spells CAWNPTGGELFF. The CDR3 DNA reads as TGTGCCTGGAATCCCACAGGCGGGGAGCTGTTTTTT.

The chain couples TRBV19 to TRBJ2-1, with 11 positions matching TRBD2. The J segment lost 10 bases and the V segment lost 9 bases, leaving 8 bases of the junction unmatched. This CDR3 has 13 residues. Germline V gene lookup returns CDR1 LNHDA and CDR2 SQIVND (reference sequence). Written as DNA, the CDR3 is TGTGCCAGCGAAGAGACTAGCGGGGTCGAGCAGTTCTTC. It is translated as CASEETSGVEQFF.

The rearrangement links TRBV27 to TRBJ2-7; TRBD2 matches 7 bases. V was pared by 3 bases and J by 4 bases, with 6 bases of the junction left unmatched. CDR1 MNHEY and CDR2 SMNVEV come from the germline V gene (reference sequence). The CDR3 sequence is 14 residues long. DNA for the CDR3: TGTGCCAGCAGTTTCTCGAGCGGGGTTTACGAGCAGTACTTC. Translation gives CASSFSSGVYEQYF.

V is TRBV4-1 and J is TRBJ2-1; 7 positions match TRBD2. The CDR3 sequence is 16 residues long. The ends lost 1 base at V and 6 bases at J; junction bases unmatched: 9. The germline V gene has CDR1 MGHRA and CDR2 YSYEKL. Here the CDR3 reads CASSQGGLGRGNEQFF. The CDR3 bases are TGCGCCAGCAGCCAAGGCGGGTTGGGGAGGGGCAATGAGCAGTTCTTC.

There are a few counts of this clone. Other DNA sequences from this sample encode an identical CDR3 as well. The rearrangement uses TRBV30 and TRBJ2-5; D not resolved. The CDR3 runs to 12 residues. Germline V lookup: CDR1 GTSNPN, CDR2 SVGIG (reference sequence). Trimming took 2 bases from V and 2 from J, leaving 6 bases between them. CDR3 residues: CAWSWGQETQYF. The CDR3 DNA sequence: TGTGCCTGGAGTTGGGGACAAGAGACCCAGTACTTC.

This clone was counted once. This rearrangement joins TRBV7-6 to TRBJ1-4, with D hard to call. Germline-derived CDR1 and CDR2 are SGHVS and FNYEAQ. The CDR3 has 15 residues. V was cut by 5 bases and J by 0 bases, with 10 bases left in between. CDR3 region: CASSPPTATNEKLFF. CDR3 DNA: TGTGCCAGCAGCCCTCCGACCGCAACTAATGAAAAACTGTTTTTT.

This chain connects TRBV29-1 to TRBJ2-7, with 11 bases lining up with TRBD2. This CDR3 contains 13 residues. Per germline, CDR1 SQVTM and CDR2 ANQGSEA. The CDR3 region has the DNA TGCAGTATAGCGGGAGGGAGCTCCTACGAGCAGTACTTC. As protein: CSIAGGSSYEQYF.

CDR3 DNA: TGCAGCGTTGGGGCAGCGGGGTACGAGCAGTACTTC. As protein: CSVGAAGYEQYF. This chain uses TRBV29-1 with TRBJ2-7, with 7 positions matching TRBD2. CDR3 length: 12 residues. V was pared by 4 bases and J by 4 bases, with 4 bases of the junction left unmatched. Per germline, CDR1 SQVTM and CDR2 ANQGSEA.

The chain uses TRBV29-1 and TRBJ2-5; D may be TRBD2 (5 bases). CDR1 is SQVTM and CDR2 is ANQGSEA in the germline V gene. This CDR3 contains 11 residues. Trimming cost V 5 bases and J 2 bases, with 6 bases left between them. The CDR3 sequence is CSVSGQETQYF. CDR3 coding DNA: TGCAGCGTTTCGGGACAAGAGACCCAGTACTTC.

The chain carries TRBV5-6 and TRBJ2-2, with 9 positions matching TRBD2. The trim removed 3 bases at V and 4 bases at J, leaving 7 bases unmatched. Looked up from germline, CDR1 is SGHDT and CDR2 is YYEEEE. CDR3 length equals 16 residues. DNA of the CDR3: TGTGCCAGCAGCTATACCACAGCGGGGGGCACCGGGGAGCTGTTTTTT. It codes for CASSYTTAGGTGELFF.

The chain is built from TRBV29-1 and TRBJ2-7; 9 nucleotides line up with TRBD1. The trim removed 1 base at V and 2 bases at J, leaving 3 bases unmatched. CDR3 length: 14 residues. The germline CDR1 and CDR2 sequences are SQVTM and ANQGSEA. The CDR3 DNA reads TGCAGCGTTGAAGGACAGGGGGTGACCTACGAGCAGTACTTC. This gives the protein CSVEGQGVTYEQYF.

This chain joins TRBV6-5 and TRBJ2-5; possibly TRBD1 for D (5 bases). Germline V gene lookup returns CDR1 MNHEY and CDR2 SVGAGI. The CDR3 has 13 residues. V was trimmed by 7 bases and J by 2 bases, leaving 11 bases between them. The CDR3 DNA is TGTGCCAGCAAACTCGACAGACAAGAGACCCAGTACTTC. Amino acid sequence: CASKLDRQETQYF.

The chain has TRBV29-1 and TRBJ2-7; a weak D match, TRBD2 (5 bases). The germline V gene encodes CDR1 SQVTM and CDR2 ANQGSEA. V was shortened by 6 bases and J by 0 bases, with 12 bases between the two germline ends. This CDR3 region has 13 residues. CDR3 DNA sequence: TGCAGCGTAGGGAGCTTCAGCTCCTACGAGCAGTACTTC. Translated, it gives CSVGSFSSYEQYF.

This clone was found once. The chain employs TRBV27 and TRBJ2-7; D possibly corresponds to TRBD1 (5 bases). Germline V gene sequence: CDR1 MNHEY, CDR2 SMNVEV (reference sequence). V lost 6 bases and J lost 0, with 12 bases in between. The CDR3 is made up of 14 amino acids. CDR3: CASSQDRTSYEQYF. The CDR3 DNA follows: TGTGCCAGCAGCCAAGACAGAACCTCCTACGAGCAGTACTTC.

The V call is TRBV6-1, the J call TRBJ2-7, with D possibly matching TRBD2 (6 bases). This CDR3 is built from 12 residues. From germline, CDR1 is MNHNS and CDR2 SASEGT. Trimming took off 10 bases at V and 4 bases at J, with 14 bases between the two ends. CDR3 residues: CATRDFAYEQYF. In DNA, the CDR3 is TGTGCCACCCGGGACTTTGCGTACGAGCAGTACTTC.

This chain joins TRBV6-5 and TRBJ1-2; D call uncertain. The CDR3 totals 12 residues. Germline assignment: CDR1 MNHEY and CDR2 SVGAGI. With 6 bases removed from V and 4 bases from J, the gap between germline ends came to 9 bases. The CDR3 reads CASRGGGYGYTF. The CDR3 nucleotides are TGTGCCAGCAGAGGAGGAGGCTATGGCTACACCTTC.

The V and J genes are TRBV27 and TRBJ1-2; the match to TRBD1 covers 8 bases. This CDR3 has 14 residues. The germline gives CDR1 MNHEY, CDR2 SMNVEV (reference sequence). With V trimmed by 5 bases and J by 5 bases, 7 bases remained unmatched. In nucleotides, the CDR3 is TGTGCCAGCAGTGAAGGACAGGGACCTTATGGCTACACCTTC. Protein: CASSEGQGPYGYTF.